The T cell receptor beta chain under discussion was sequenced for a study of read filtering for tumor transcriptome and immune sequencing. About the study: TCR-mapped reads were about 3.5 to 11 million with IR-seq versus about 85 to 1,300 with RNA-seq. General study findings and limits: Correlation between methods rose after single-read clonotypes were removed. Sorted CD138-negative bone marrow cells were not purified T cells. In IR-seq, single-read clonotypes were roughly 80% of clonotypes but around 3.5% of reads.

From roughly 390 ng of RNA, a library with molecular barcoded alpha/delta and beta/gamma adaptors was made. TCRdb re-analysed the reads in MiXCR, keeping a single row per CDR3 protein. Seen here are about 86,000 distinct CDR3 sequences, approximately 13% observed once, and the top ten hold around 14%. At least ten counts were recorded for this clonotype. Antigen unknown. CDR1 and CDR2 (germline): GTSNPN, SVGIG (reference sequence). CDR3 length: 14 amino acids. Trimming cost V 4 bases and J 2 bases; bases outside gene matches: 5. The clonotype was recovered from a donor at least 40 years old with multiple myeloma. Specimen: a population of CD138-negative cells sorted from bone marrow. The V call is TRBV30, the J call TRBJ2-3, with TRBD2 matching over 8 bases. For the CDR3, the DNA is TGTGCCTGGATAAAGCGGGAGCTCACAGATACGCAGTATTTT. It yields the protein CAWIKRELTDTQYF. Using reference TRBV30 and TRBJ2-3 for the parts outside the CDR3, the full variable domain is SQTIHQWPATLVQPVGSPLSLECTVEGTSNPNLYWYRQAAGRGLQLLFYSVGIGQISSEVPQNLSASRPQDRQFILSSKKLLLSDSGFYLCAWIKRELTDTQYFGPGTRLTVL.